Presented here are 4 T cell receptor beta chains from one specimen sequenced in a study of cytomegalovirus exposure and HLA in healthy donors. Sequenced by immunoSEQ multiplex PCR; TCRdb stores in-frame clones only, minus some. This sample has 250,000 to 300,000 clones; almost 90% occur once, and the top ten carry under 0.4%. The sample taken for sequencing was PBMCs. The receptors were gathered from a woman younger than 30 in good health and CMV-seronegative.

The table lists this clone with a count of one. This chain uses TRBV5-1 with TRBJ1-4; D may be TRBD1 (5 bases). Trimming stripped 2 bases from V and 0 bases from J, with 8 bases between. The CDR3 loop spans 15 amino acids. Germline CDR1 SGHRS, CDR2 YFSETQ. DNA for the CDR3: TGCGCCAGCAGCTTTACGGGGGCAACTAATGAAAAACTGTTTTTT. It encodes CASSFTGATNEKLFF.

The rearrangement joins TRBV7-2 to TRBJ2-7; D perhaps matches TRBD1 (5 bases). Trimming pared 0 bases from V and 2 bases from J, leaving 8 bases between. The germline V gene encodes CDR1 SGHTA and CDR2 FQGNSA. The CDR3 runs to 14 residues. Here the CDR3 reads CASSLATGTYEQYF. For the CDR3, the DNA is TGTGCCAGCAGCTTAGCTACAGGAACCTACGAGCAGTACTTC.

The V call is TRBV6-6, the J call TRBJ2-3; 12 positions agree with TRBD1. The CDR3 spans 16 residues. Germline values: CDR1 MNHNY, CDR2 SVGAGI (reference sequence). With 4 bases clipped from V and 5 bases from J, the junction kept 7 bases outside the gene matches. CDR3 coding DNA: TGTGCCAGCAGTTCCTCCGGGACAGGGGGCGGAGATACGCAGTATTTT. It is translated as CASSSSGTGGGDTQYF.

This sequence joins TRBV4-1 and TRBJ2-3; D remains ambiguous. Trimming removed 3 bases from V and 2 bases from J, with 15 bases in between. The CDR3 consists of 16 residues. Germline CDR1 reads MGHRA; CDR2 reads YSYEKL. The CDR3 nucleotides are TGCGCCAGCAGCCAGGTGGGCAGCTTCCACACAGATACGCAGTATTTT. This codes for CASSQVGSFHTDTQYF.